These 13 T cell receptor beta chains came from one sample sequenced in a study of response to subunit inactivated influenza vaccine. Each CDR3 protein is one row after TCRdb ran MiXCR on the RT-PCR reads. The sample shows under 550,000 distinct CDR3 sequences, under 9% of them seen only once. The source material was PBMCs from blood, sampled approximately 25 months after vaccination. These receptors came from a man aged 50 to 69 who received an inactivated influenza vaccine.

In the case of this clonotype: The junction departs from germline at one end; a sequencing error may be responsible. The chain combines TRBV20-1 with TRBJ2-3, with D tentatively TRBD2 (6 bases). Germline CDR1 DFQATT, CDR2 SNEGSKA (reference sequence). The CDR3 contains 14 residues. The CDR3 nucleotides read TGCAGTGCAACCGGGAGAAAGAGAACAGATTCGCAGTATTTT. This translates into CSATGRKRTDSQYF.

This clonotype came up a few times. The rearrangement uses TRBV20-1 and TRBJ2-7; D is uncertain. CDR3 size: 14 residues. V was pared by 3 bases and J by 0 bases, with 12 bases between. Germline lookup yields CDR1 DFQATT and CDR2 SNEGSKA (reference sequence). CDR3 in DNA: TGCAGTGCTAGGGCCAGCGAGAGCTCCTACGAGCAGTACTTC. Residues: CSARASESSYEQYF.

This clonotype has ten or more counts. The chain uses TRBV5-1 and TRBJ2-3; the D is unclear. V dropped 8 bases and J dropped 0 bases, with 1 base sitting between them. The CDR3 has 10 residues. In germline, CDR1 is SGHRS, CDR2 YFSETQ. This CDR3 is CASSTDTQYF. In nucleotides, the CDR3 is TGCGCCAGTAGCACAGATACGCAGTATTTT.

This clonotype has only a few counts. A read error may account for a junction end that differs from germline. The rearrangement joins TRBV5-1 to TRBJ1-2; a possible D gene is TRBD1 (6 bases). CDR3 length: 14 residues. Germline-derived CDR1 and CDR2 are SGHRS and YFSETQ. The DNA for the CDR3 is TGCGCCAGCAGGTTAACGGGACCTTCGGGGGGCTGCACCTTC. Its protein is CASRLTGPSGGCTF.

The chain recombines TRBV5-1 with TRBJ2-3, with TRBD1 matching over 10 bases. Germline V gene lookup returns CDR1 SGHRS and CDR2 YFSETQ. V dropped 0 bases and J dropped 10; count of bases not matched to a gene: 5. The length of the CDR3 is 14 residues. CDR3 coding DNA: TGCGCCAGCAGCTTGGAGTACGGGACAGGGGCGCAGTATTTT. Protein: CASSLEYGTGAQYF.

The chain combines TRBV4-3 with TRBJ2-2; TRBD2 agrees at 7 bases. This CDR3 comprises 15 residues. Germline V gene sequence: CDR1 LGHNA, CDR2 YSLEER. V shed 1 base, J shed 4 bases, and the junction held 3 bases outside the gene matches. CDR3 loop: CASSQGTRGTGELFF. The CDR3 coding sequence is TGCGCCAGCAGCCAAGGGACTAGAGGCACCGGGGAGCTGTTTTTT.

The sample holds a few counts of this clonotype. The chain uses TRBV3-1 and TRBJ1-1; possible D gene TRBD1, 6 bases. V lost 1 base to trimming and J lost 5 bases, with 14 bases between them. The CDR3 is 15 residues long. Germline V CDR1 and CDR2: LGHDT, YNNKEL (reference sequence). Here the CDR3 reads CASSQARGPRTEAFF. The DNA of the CDR3 is TGTGCCAGCAGCCAAGCTCGGGGGCCTAGGACTGAAGCTTTCTTT.

This clonotype was observed a few times. V and J are TRBV28 and TRBJ2-5; 9 nucleotides match TRBD1. Per the germline V gene, CDR1 is MDHEN and CDR2 is SYDVKM. V dropped 6 bases and J dropped 1; count of bases not matched to a gene: 9. This CDR3 has 16 residues. The DNA of the CDR3 is TGTGCCAGCAGCCAAACCGGGACAGGGTTCCAAGAGACCCAGTACTTC. Amino acids: CASSQTGTGFQETQYF.

Worth noting for this clonotype: Mismatch with germline at one junction end may stem from a read error. The chain is built from TRBV27 and TRBJ2-7, with unresolved D. The CDR3 sequence is 13 residues long. Germline V gene sequence: CDR1 MNHEY, CDR2 SMNVEV (reference sequence). Written as DNA, the CDR3 is TGTGTCAGCAGTTTACGTGAGTCCTACGAGCAGTACTTC. It codes for CVSSLRESYEQYF.

This clonotype has more than one count but fewer than ten. The chain has TRBV18 and TRBJ2-1; 7 bases agree with TRBD2. Germline-derived CDR1 and CDR2 are KGHSH and LQKENI. V was pared by 0 bases and J by 4 bases, with 6 bases of the junction left unmatched. The CDR3 is 16 residues long. The CDR3 reads CASSPPSSGGYNEQFF. The CDR3, as DNA: TGTGCCAGCTCACCACCCTCTAGCGGTGGTTACAATGAGCAGTTCTTC.

This clonotype was seen many times. The V call is TRBV4-1, the J call TRBJ2-1; 12 nucleotides line up with TRBD2. V lost 3 bases to trimming and J lost 4 bases; unmatched junction nucleotides: 4. The CDR3 consists of 16 residues. The germline V gene has CDR1 MGHRA and CDR2 YSYEKL. The CDR3, as DNA: TGCGCCAGCAGCCACATGACTAGCGGGGGTTACAATGAGCAGTTCTTC. Its translation: CASSHMTSGGYNEQFF.

This clonotype was detected ten times or more. The chain recombines TRBV3-1 with TRBJ2-4; 8 bases align to TRBD1. J was trimmed by 2 bases and V by 5 bases; bases with no gene match: 5. Germline V CDR1 and CDR2: LGHDT, YNNKEL (reference sequence). The CDR3 contains 15 residues. The CDR3 DNA reads as TGTGCCAGCAGCTCCAGGGGGCAAACCAAAAACATTCAGTACTTC. It specifies CASSSRGQTKNIQYF.

This clonotype showed up just a few times. The chain recombines TRBV20-1 with TRBJ2-2; 10 nucleotides agree with TRBD1. Germline CDR1 reads DFQATT; CDR2 reads SNEGSKA (reference sequence). V lost 2 bases to trimming and J lost 5 bases; unmatched junction nucleotides: 5. The CDR3 spans 15 residues. CDR3 protein: CSARRQGARTGELFF. CDR3 nucleotides: TGCAGTGCTAGAAGACAGGGGGCGCGTACCGGGGAGCTGTTTTTT.